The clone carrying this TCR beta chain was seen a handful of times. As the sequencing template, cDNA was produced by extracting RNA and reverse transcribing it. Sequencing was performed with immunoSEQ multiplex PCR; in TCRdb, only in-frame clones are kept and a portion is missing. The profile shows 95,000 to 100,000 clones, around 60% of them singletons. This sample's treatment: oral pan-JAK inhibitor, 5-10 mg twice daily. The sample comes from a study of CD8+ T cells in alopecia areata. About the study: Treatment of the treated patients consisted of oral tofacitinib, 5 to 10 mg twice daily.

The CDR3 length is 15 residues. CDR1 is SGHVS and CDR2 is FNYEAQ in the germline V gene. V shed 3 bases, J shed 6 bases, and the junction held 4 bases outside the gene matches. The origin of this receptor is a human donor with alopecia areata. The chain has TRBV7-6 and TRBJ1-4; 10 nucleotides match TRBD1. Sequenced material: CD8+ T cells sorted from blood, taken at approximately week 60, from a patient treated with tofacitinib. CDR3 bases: TGTGCCAGCAGCTTGACAGGGGGCGGAGATGAAAAACTGTTTTTT. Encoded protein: CASSLTGGGDEKLFF.